This T cell receptor (beta chain) was sequenced during a study of graft-versus-host responses after intestinal transplantation. Study in general: All recipients were transplanted with multivisceral, liver-intestinal, or isolated intestinal grafts. Study-wide findings and caveats: Across patients carrying graft-donor T cell macrochimerism, allografts held high graft-versus-host to host-versus-graft clonal ratios.

Clones were sequenced by immunoSEQ multiplex PCR, and TCRdb holds only the in-frame ones, with some missing. The profile shows tens of thousands of clones, around nine tenths of them singletons. There are a few counts of this clone. Its antigen is unknown. V shed 2 bases and J 1 base; nucleotides not matched to a gene: 2. Germline CDR1 LNHDA, CDR2 SQIVND (reference sequence). The CDR3 is 14 amino acids. This TCR came from a human donor who received an intestinal transplant. Specimen: unstimulated CD8+ T cells sorted from spleen or lymph node cells, collected before intestinal transplant. The V gene is TRBV19, the J gene TRBJ2-7; 7 bases fit TRBD1. CDR3: CASSILGQSYEQYF. In nucleotides, the CDR3 is TGTGCCAGTAGTATATTGGGACAGTCCTACGAGCAGTACTTC.